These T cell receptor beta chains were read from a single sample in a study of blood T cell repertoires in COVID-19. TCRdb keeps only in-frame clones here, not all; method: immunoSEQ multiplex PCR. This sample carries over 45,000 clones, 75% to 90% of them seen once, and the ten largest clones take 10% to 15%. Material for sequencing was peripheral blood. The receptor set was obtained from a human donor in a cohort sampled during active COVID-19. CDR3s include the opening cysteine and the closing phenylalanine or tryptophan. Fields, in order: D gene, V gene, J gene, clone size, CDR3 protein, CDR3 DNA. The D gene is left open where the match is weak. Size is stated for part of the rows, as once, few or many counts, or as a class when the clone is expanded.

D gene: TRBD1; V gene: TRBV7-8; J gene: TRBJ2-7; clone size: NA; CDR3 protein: CASSLRQGVYEQYF; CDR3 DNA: TGTGCCAGCAGCTTGAGACAGGGGGTCTACGAGCAGTACTTC
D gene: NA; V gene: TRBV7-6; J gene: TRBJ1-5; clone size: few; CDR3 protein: CASSLDAAPNNQPQHF; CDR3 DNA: TGTGCCAGCAGCTTAGATGCGGCACCGAACAATCAGCCCCAGCATTTT
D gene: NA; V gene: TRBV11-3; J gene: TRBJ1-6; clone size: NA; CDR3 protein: CASSMQYNSPLHF; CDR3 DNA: TGTGCCAGCAGCATGCAGTATAATTCACCCCTCCACTTT
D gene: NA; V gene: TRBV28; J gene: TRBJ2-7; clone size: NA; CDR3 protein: CASIQRGGSYEQYF; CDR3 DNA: TGTGCCAGCATCCAAAGGGGGGGCAGTTACGAGCAGTACTTC
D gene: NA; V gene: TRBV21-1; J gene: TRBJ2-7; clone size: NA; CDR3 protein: CASSARGYRGPGEQYF; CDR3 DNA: TGTGCCAGCAGCGCTAGAGGATACAGGGGACCTGGGGAGCAGTACTTC
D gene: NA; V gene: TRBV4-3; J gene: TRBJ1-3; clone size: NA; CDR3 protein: CASSPTGSGNTIYF; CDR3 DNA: TGCGCCAGCAGCCCCACAGGCTCTGGAAACACCATATATTTT
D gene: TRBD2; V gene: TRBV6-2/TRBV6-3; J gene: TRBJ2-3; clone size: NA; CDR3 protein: CASSERTSGTDTQYF; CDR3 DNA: TGTGCCAGCAGTGAGCGGACTAGCGGCACAGATACGCAGTATTTT
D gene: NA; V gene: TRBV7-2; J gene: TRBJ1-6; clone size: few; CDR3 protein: CASSTDSGDNSPLHF; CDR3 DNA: TGTGCCAGCAGCACAGACAGTGGGGATAATTCACCCCTCCACTTT
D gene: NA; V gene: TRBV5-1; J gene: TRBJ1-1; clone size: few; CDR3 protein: CASSNTGTTNTEAFF; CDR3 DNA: TGCGCCAGCAGTAATACCGGGACAACGAACACTGAAGCTTTCTTT
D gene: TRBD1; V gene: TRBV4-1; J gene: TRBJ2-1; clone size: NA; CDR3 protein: CASSQALKHPTGVYNEQFF; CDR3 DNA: TGCGCCAGCAGCCAAGCTCTGAAGCATCCGACAGGGGTCTACAATGAGCAGTTCTTC
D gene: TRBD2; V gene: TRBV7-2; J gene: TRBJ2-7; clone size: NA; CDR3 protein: CASTQTPGGIYEQYF; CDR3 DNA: TGTGCCAGCACCCAAACCCCGGGAGGGATCTACGAGCAGTACTTC
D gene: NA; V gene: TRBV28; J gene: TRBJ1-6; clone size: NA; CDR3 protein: CASSLRATPLHF; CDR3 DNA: TGTGCCAGCAGTTTACGTGCGACACCCCTCCACTTT
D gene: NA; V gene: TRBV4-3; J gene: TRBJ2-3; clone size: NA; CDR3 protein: CASSQDHTPITDTQYF; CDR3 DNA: TGCGCCAGCAGCCAAGATCATACCCCTATCACAGATACGCAGTATTTT
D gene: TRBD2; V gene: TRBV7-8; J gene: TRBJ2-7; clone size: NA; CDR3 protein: CASSPGTSWYEQYF; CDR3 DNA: TGTGCCAGCAGCCCCGGGACTAGTTGGTACGAGCAGTACTTC
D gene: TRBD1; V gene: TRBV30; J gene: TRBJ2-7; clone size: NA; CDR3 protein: CAWSRGQGAHEQYF; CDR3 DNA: TGTGCCTGGAGCAGGGGACAGGGGGCACACGAGCAGTACTTC
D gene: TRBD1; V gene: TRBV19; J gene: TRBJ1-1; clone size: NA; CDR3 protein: CASSPLGTGRSPEAFF; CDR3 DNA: TGTGCCAGTAGTCCCCTCGGGACAGGGCGGTCCCCTGAAGCTTTCTTT
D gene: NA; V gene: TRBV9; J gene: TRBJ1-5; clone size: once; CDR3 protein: CASNPGNSNQPQHF; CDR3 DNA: TGTGCCAGCAACCCAGGTAATAGCAATCAGCCCCAGCATTTT
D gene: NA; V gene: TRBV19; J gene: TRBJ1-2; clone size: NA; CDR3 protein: CASSLIGQPNYGYTF; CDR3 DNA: TGTGCCAGTAGTCTAATTGGACAGCCCAACTATGGCTACACCTTC
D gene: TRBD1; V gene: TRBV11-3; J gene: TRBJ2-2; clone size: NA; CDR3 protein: CASSLAGTGTGELFF; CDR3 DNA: TGTGCCAGCAGCTTAGCCGGGACAGGCACCGGGGAGCTGTTTTTT
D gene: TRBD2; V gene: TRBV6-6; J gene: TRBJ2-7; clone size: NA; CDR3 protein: CASRTSGGRYEQYF; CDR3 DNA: TGTGCCAGCAGGACCAGCGGGGGCCGCTACGAGCAGTACTTC
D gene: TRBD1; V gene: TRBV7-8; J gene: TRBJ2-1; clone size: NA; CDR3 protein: CASSLDRIHEQFF; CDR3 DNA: TGTGCCAGCAGCTTGGACAGGATCCATGAGCAGTTCTTC
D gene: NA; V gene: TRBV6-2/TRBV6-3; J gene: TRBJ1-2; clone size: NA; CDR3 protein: CASSPLPYLSYGYTF; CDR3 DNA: TGTGCCAGCAGTCCCCTACCCTACCTCTCCTATGGCTACACCTTC
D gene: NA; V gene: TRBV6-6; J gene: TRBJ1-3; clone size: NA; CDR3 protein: CASSYAVENTIYF; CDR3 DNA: TGTGCCAGCAGTTACGCGGTGGAAAACACCATATATTTT
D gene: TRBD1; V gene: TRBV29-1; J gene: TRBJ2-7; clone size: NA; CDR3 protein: CSVLQGAAPYEQYF; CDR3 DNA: TGCAGCGTTTTACAGGGGGCGGCACCCTACGAGCAGTACTTC
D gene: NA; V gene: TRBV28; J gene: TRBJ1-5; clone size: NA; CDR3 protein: CASRPGGSQPQHF; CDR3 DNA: TGTGCCAGCAGACCCGGGGGGAGTCAGCCCCAGCATTTT
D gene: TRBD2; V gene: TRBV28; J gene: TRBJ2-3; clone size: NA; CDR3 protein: CASVNWSGGQYF; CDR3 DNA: TGTGCCAGCGTTAACTGGTCGGGGGGGCAGTATTTT
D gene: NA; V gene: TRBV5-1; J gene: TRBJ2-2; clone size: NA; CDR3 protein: CASTASGPTGKTGELFF; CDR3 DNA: TGCGCCAGCACAGCATCCGGGCCCACAGGAAAAACCGGGGAGCTGTTTTTT
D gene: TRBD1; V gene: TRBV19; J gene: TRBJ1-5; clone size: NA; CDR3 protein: CASRRDREGNQPQHF; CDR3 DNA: TGTGCCAGTAGACGGGACAGGGAGGGCAATCAGCCCCAGCATTTT
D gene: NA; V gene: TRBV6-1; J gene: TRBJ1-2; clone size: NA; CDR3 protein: CASSEVLQPLSGYTF; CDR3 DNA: TGTGCCAGCAGTGAAGTCTTACAGCCCTTGTCCGGCTACACCTTC
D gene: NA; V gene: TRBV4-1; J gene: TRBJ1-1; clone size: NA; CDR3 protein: CASSQIQGDTEAFF; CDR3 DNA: TGCGCCAGCAGCCAAATACAGGGAGACACTGAAGCTTTCTTT
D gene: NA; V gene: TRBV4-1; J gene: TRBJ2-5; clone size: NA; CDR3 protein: CASSQDRTVGETQYF; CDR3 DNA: TGCGCCAGCAGCCAAGATCGGACTGTCGGAGAGACCCAGTACTTC
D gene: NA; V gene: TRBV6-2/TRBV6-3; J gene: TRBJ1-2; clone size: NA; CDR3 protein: CASSLLSIGVFKASYGYTF; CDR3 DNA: TGTGCCAGCAGTCTCCTATCCATCGGTGTCTTTAAAGCCTCCTATGGCTACACCTTC
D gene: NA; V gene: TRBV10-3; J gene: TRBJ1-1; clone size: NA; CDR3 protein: CAIRGQNTEAFF; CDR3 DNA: TGTGCCATAAGGGGACAGAACACTGAAGCTTTCTTT
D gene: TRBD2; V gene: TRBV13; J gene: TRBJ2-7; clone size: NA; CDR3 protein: CASSLGRGAVYEQYF; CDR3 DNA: TGTGCCAGCAGTCTTGGGCGGGGGGCCGTCTACGAGCAGTACTTC
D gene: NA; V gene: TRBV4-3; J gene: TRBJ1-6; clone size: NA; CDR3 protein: CASSQDRRHSSYNSPLHF; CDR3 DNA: TGCGCCAGCAGCCAAGATAGAAGACATAGCTCCTATAATTCACCCCTCCACTTT
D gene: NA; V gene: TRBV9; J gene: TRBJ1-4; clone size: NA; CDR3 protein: CASSGLWGPDGEKLFF; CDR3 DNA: TGTGCCAGCAGCGGGTTGTGGGGGCCCGATGGTGAAAAACTGTTTTTT
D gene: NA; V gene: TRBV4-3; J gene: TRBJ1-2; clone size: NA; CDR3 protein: CASSQNNRINYGYTF; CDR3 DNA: TGCGCCAGCAGCCAAAACAACCGCATTAACTATGGCTACACCTTC
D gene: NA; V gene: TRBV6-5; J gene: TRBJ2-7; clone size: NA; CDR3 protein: CASSSRDTGTYEQYF; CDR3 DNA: TGTGCCAGCAGTTCCCGGGACACGGGGACATACGAGCAGTACTTC
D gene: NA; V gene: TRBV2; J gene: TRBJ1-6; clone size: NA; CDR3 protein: CASSANRQWSPLHF; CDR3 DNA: TGTGCCAGCAGTGCCAACAGACAATGGTCACCCCTCCACTTT